This note documents a single T cell receptor (beta chain) sequence. Antigen specificity is unknown. Using immunoSEQ multiplex PCR, the repertoire was profiled, and TCRdb retains in-frame clones only, with some absent. This sample has some 110,000 clones; 85% to 90% occur once, and the top ten carry more than 9%. The sample originates from a study of T cell responses to AZD1222 COVID-19 vaccine. In the study overall: Researchers grouped second doses given at about 4 or about 12 weeks into one pool.

Points from the study as a whole: Only a handful of individuals given AZD1222 were seropositive at baseline.

V gave up 2 bases and J gave up 5 bases, with 15 bases separating them. The CDR3 loop spans 14 amino acids. CDR1 and CDR2 (germline): GTSNPN, SVGIG (reference sequence). The clonotype comes from an adult in good health. The gene calls are TRBV30 and TRBJ2-5; no firm D call. The source material was peripheral blood, sampled on day 0 of AZD1222 vaccination. CDR3 region: CAWSLGPSTETQYF. For the CDR3, the DNA is TGTGCCTGGAGTCTTGGGCCATCCACGGAGACCCAGTACTTC.